Sequencing of this T cell receptor (beta chain) was carried out in a study of OX40 agonist ivuxolimab in advanced cancers. Here immunoSEQ multiplex PCR was the method, and the copy in TCRdb shows in-frame clones only, minus some. This table holds about 45,000 clones, just over 90% found once. V dropped 10 bases and J dropped 6 bases, with 15 bases sitting between them. This CDR3 comprises 12 residues. Per germline, CDR1 ENHRY and CDR2 SYGVKD. Autoimmune disease history or systemic immunosuppression meant exclusion. The source is an adult with an advanced solid tumor such as melanoma, head and neck, liver or kidney cancer. The chain links TRBV10-3 to TRBJ1-1, with a possible D match to TRBD1 (5 bases). The sample was CD4+ or CD8+ T cells sorted from blood, taken in a trial of the OX40 agonist ivuxolimab. CDR3 in amino acids: CATTADSAEAFF. The DNA of the CDR3 is TGTGCCACGACAGCCGATTCAGCTGAAGCTTTCTTT.